A selection of T cell receptor beta chains follows, all from one sample in a study of blood T cell repertoires in COVID-19. Sequencing was performed with immunoSEQ multiplex PCR; in TCRdb, only in-frame clones are kept and a portion is missing. The repertoire includes roughly 150,000 clones, roughly 80% of them detected once, and more than 3% sits in the top ten. Sequencing was done on a sample of PBMCs or T cells enriched from blood (not recorded which). The receptors originated from a woman in her sixties or seventies who had recovered from COVID-19. CDR3s include the opening cysteine and the closing phenylalanine or tryptophan. D genes are given only for firm matches. Clone size appears in some rows only: once, few, many, or a class for an expanded clone.

few | TRBJ2-3 | TRBV5-1 | TRBD2 | TGCGCCAGCAGCCCCCGTCCTAGCGGGGGCACAGATACGCAGTATTTT | CASSPRPSGGTDTQYF
once | TRBJ2-3 | TRBV30 | TRBD2 | TGTGCCTGGAGGTTAGCGGGGAGGGCAGATACGCAGTATTTT | CAWRLAGRADTQYF
NA | TRBJ2-7 | TRBV30 | TRBD2 | TGTGCCTGGAGTCCGTCCGGGACTAGGTCCCTCCGCGAGCAGTACTTC | CAWSPSGTRSLREQYF
NA | TRBJ1-1 | TRBV7-9 | NA | TGTGCCAGCAGCTTAACGGGAGCGTCAGAGGCTTTCTTT | CASSLTGASEAFF
NA | TRBJ2-5 | TRBV5-4 | TRBD1 | TGTGCCAGCAGCCGACAGGGGAATATCCAAGAGACCCAGTACTTC | CASSRQGNIQETQYF
NA | TRBJ2-5 | TRBV19 | TRBD1 | TGTGCCAGTAGTGTGACAGGGTGGTACCAAGAGACCCAGTACTTC | CASSVTGWYQETQYF
NA | TRBJ2-1 | TRBV7-2 | TRBD2 | TGTGCCAGCAGCTTAGAAGTAGCGGGGGGGAATGAGCAGTTCTTC | CASSLEVAGGNEQFF
NA | TRBJ1-1 | TRBV5-1 | NA | TGCGCCAGCAGCCCTGGGGGGGGCGGCACTGAAGCTTTCTTT | CASSPGGGGTEAFF
NA | TRBJ2-5 | TRBV3-1/TRBV3-2 | TRBD2 | TGTGCCAGTCAACGGGTCGGGGGGGCCGCGGAAGAGACCCAGTACTTC | CASQRVGGAAEETQYF
NA | TRBJ1-1 | TRBV30 | TRBD1 | TGTGCCTGGAGAGGCACAGGGGGTTTCACTGAAGCTTTCTTT | CAWRGTGGFTEAFF
NA | TRBJ1-2 | TRBV5-1 | TRBD1 | TGCGCCAGCAGCTTCGGGACAGGGCCTAACTATGGCTACACCTTC | CASSFGTGPNYGYTF
NA | TRBJ2-2 | TRBV3-1/TRBV3-2 | NA | TGTGCCAGCAGCCCCTTCAGGGGCAACACCGGGGAGCTGTTTTTT | CASSPFRGNTGELFF
NA | TRBJ2-7 | TRBV6-1 | NA | TGTGCCAGCAGTGATCGGGGTGCGTTCTCCTACGAGCAGTACTTC | CASSDRGAFSYEQYF
NA | TRBJ1-2 | TRBV5-6 | NA | TGTGCCAGCAGCTTAGGTACTGGGGCATATGGCTACACCTTC | CASSLGTGAYGYTF
NA | TRBJ2-2 | TRBV7-2 | NA | TGTGCCAGCAGCTCCGCGAACACCGGGGAGCTGTTTTTT | CASSSANTGELFF
NA | TRBJ2-7 | TRBV4-1 | NA | TGCGCCAGCAGCCAGTTTCCCCAGGGTCGTTCCTACGAGCAGTACTTC | CASSQFPQGRSYEQYF
NA | TRBJ1-2 | TRBV4-2 | NA | TGTGCCAGCAGCCAAGATTTAACAGGGAATGGCTACACCTTC | CASSQDLTGNGYTF
NA | TRBJ2-7 | TRBV9 | NA | TGTGCCAGCAGCGTAGATCCAGCCTACGAGCAGTACTTC | CASSVDPAYEQYF
NA | TRBJ2-3 | TRBV9 | NA | TGTGCCAGCAGCCCCTTCTCAGGAGATACGCAGTATTTT | CASSPFSGDTQYF
NA | TRBJ1-1 | TRBV7-2 | TRBD1 | TGTGCCAGCAGCTTAACAGGGGGAGTCACTGAAGCTTTCTTT | CASSLTGGVTEAFF
NA | TRBJ2-7 | TRBV7-2 | NA | TGTGCCAGCAGCTTAACGGGGTACGAGCAGTACTTC | CASSLTGYEQYF
NA | TRBJ1-4 | TRBV5-5 | NA | TGTGCCAGCAGCTTGGAGCCCAGGGGTAGGGATGAAAAACTGTTTTTT | CASSLEPRGRDEKLFF
NA | TRBJ2-3 | TRBV9 | NA | TGTGCCAGCAGCGTAGGAGTTAGCACAGATACGCAGTATTTT | CASSVGVSTDTQYF
NA | TRBJ2-1 | TRBV30 | NA | TGTGCCTGGGAAGCTGTTGAGCAGTTCTTC | CAWEAVEQFF
NA | TRBJ1-1 | TRBV7-2 | NA | TGTGCCAGCAGCTTATATTTCGGTCGGGGTACGGACACTGAAGCTTTCTTT | CASSLYFGRGTDTEAFF
NA | TRBJ1-5 | TRBV6-4 | NA | TGTGCCAGCAGTTCGCAGGGCGGTCAGCCCCAGCATTTT | CASSSQGGQPQHF
NA | TRBJ1-2 | TRBV6-6 | TRBD1 | TGTGCCAGCAGTTACTCGCTGGGACAGGGCTATGGCTACACCTTC | CASSYSLGQGYGYTF